This is a list of T cell receptor beta chains from one sample in a study of T cell repertoires in cytomegalovirus infection. MiXCR, applied by TCRdb to the reads, yields one record per CDR3 protein. The sample contains almost 550,000 distinct CDR3 sequences, approximately 17% of which appear only once. The sample consisted of CD8+ T cells from PBMCs. The receptor source for this set is a human donor in good health (CMV status not recorded). Some clones in this sample may be carry-over from other donors' samples. Each CDR3 is given with its conserved first and last residue. A D gene is named only where the DNA matches it firmly.

V	D	J	CDR3
TRBV7-8	-	TRBJ1-5	CASSLAGWGNQPQHF
TRBV5-6	TRBD1	TRBJ1-1	CASQAGQGAEAFF
TRBV4-1	-	TRBJ2-5	CASSPSPLRGERQETQYF
TRBV27	-	TRBJ1-5	CASSLYGGGSYQPQHF
TRBV7-6	-	TRBJ1-2	CASSIRGLGYTF
TRBV19	TRBD1	TRBJ2-7	CASSISGTGGEQYF
TRBV25-1	-	TRBJ2-6	CASRSRTSGANVLTF
TRBV6-5	-	TRBJ1-1	CASSYQDSAYTEAFF
TRBV12-3/TRBV12-4	-	TRBJ1-3	CASSYSGARGWGSGNTIYF
TRBV29-1	TRBD1	TRBJ1-2	CSVETGVVGYTF
TRBV20-1	-	TRBJ2-1	CSARPLGGHLEQFF
TRBV11-2	-	TRBJ1-2	CASSLDPGSPDGYTF
TRBV4-1	-	TRBJ2-3	CASSQGLATNTDTQYF
TRBV5-1	-	TRBJ1-1	CASGASRGGSTEAFF
TRBV7-9	TRBD1	TRBJ2-6	CASSSPPTRQGASTGANVLTF
TRBV2	-	TRBJ2-6	CASSEAGGVSGANVLTF
TRBV6-6	-	TRBJ2-2	CASRTPGLGTGELFF
TRBV2	-	TRBJ2-3	CASIGVESVTTDTQYF
TRBV27	-	TRBJ2-5	CASSRRGTKETQYF
TRBV20-1	TRBD2	TRBJ2-7	CSARRSGGSSYEQYF
TRBV7-8	-	TRBJ1-5	CASSPNRGRIQPQHF
TRBV7-3	TRBD1	TRBJ2-5	CASSPGTGGDETQYF
TRBV2	-	TRBJ1-1	CASSDHRENTEAFF
TRBV7-9	TRBD2	TRBJ2-3	CASSPRPSSGRYGGTDTQYF
TRBV20-1	-	TRBJ2-2	CSAEEGREGELFF
TRBV7-3	TRBD1	TRBJ1-2	CASAQGFEDYGYTF
TRBV12-3/TRBV12-4	-	TRBJ1-6	CASNLNYNSPLHF
TRBV27	TRBD1	TRBJ1-4	CATRPYRGLNEKLFF
TRBV9	-	TRBJ1-4	CASSARQATNEKLFF
TRBV10-3	-	TRBJ2-6	CAIRDRDSGANVLTF
TRBV7-9	TRBD2	TRBJ2-5	CASRSGGRETQYF
TRBV7-3	TRBD2	TRBJ2-1	CASSLMGTSGNEQFF
TRBV28	TRBD2	TRBJ2-5	CASSLRYPSGSLETQYF
TRBV7-8	TRBD1	TRBJ1-2	CASSLVQGAEGYTF
TRBV3-1	-	TRBJ1-6	CASSQDLRRRNSPLHF
TRBV27	-	TRBJ2-7	CASSPSVGPATYEQYF
TRBV6-1	-	TRBJ1-2	CASSEPGGGGRYGYTF